This is a list of T cell receptor beta chains from one sample in a study of T cell clonotyping in hematopoietic cell transplantation. Some clones are missing from TCRdb's copy, which holds only in-frame ones; the method was immunoSEQ multiplex PCR. The sample has about 17,000 clones; about 84% are singletons. The material was PBMCs, obtained 100 days after allogeneic stem cell transplant. The receptor set was obtained from a male patient aged 55-69 years who had an allogeneic stem cell transplant from a related donor, so the T cells may come from the graft donor. Some clones in this sample may be carry-over from other donors' samples. The CDR3 runs from the conserved cysteine through the conserved F or W.

len,v_gene,j_gene,CDR3aa
13,TRBV7-2,TRBJ2-1,CASSSQVYNEQFF
16,TRBV9,TRBJ1-6,CASSPTDGFYNSPLHF
15,TRBV5-1,TRBJ2-1,CASSRTGNADNEQFF
13,TRBV4-3,TRBJ2-3,CASSQDSRDTQYF
17,TRBV4-1,TRBJ2-7,CASSQEGVEGQPYEQYF
14,TRBV14,TRBJ1-1,CASSQVRGATEAFF
15,TRBV18,TRBJ1-5,CASSGNPNSNQPQHF
17,TRBV4-1,TRBJ2-3,CASSQDAPGQGKDTQYF
13,TRBV28,TRBJ1-1,CASSFEGGTEAFF
15,TRBV2,TRBJ1-6,CASSELGGAGAPLHF
14,TRBV12-5,TRBJ2-1,CASLPGQGYNEQFF
16,TRBV5-4,TRBJ2-7,CASSLARTSGSYEQYF